This TCR beta chain is from a study of T cell repertoires in cytomegalovirus infection. Study-wide results and caveats: Frequencies of public TCR beta families were cumulated, and this identified carriers of CMV plus the relevant HLA.

CDR1 is MNHEY and CDR2 is SMNVEV in the germline V gene (reference sequence). The CDR3 runs to 13 residues. The V gene end was trimmed by 8 bases and the J gene end by 1 base; junction bases not matched to a gene: 4. As concerns this clonotype: What it binds is not known.

TCRdb independently ran MiXCR on the reads; one entry per CDR3 protein. The data hold approximately 730,000 distinct CDR3 sequences, with 29% observed a single time. V usage is TRBV27 and J usage is TRBJ2-5; 7 bases are shared with TRBD1. This TCR came from a human donor in good health (CMV status not recorded). Some clones in this sample may be carry-over from other donors' samples. The material sequenced was cultured CD8+ T cells from PBMCs, taken from culture after CMV antigen stimulation. The CDR3 spells CASGRTGQETQYF. As DNA, the CDR3 is TGTGCCAGCGGACGGACAGGCCAAGAGACCCAGTACTTC.